A single sample is the source of the 31 T cell receptor beta chains below, sequenced in a study of blood T cell repertoires in COVID-19. The assay was immunoSEQ multiplex PCR, and TCRdb's table has in-frame clones only and misses some. Counted here are about 130,000 clones, approximately 86% occurring once; the ten biggest clones make up about 18%. Source material: peripheral blood. The source is a woman aged 45-60 years who had recovered from COVID-19.

The sample holds one count of this clone. The chain carries TRBV2 and TRBJ2-1, with TRBD1 as a possible D gene (6 bases). The V gene's germline CDR1 is SNHLY and CDR2 FYNNEI. This CDR3 has 17 amino acids. V shed 3 bases and J shed 4 bases, with 19 bases lying between them. The CDR3 loop reads CASSDGRWQGIYNEQFF. The CDR3 DNA reads TGTGCCAGCAGTGATGGAAGGTGGCAGGGGATATACAATGAGCAGTTCTTC.

The rearrangement joins TRBV30 to TRBJ2-1; the D is unclear. Trimming pared 2 bases from V and 2 bases from J, leaving 4 bases between. The CDR3 length is 12 residues. Germline lookup yields CDR1 GTSNPN and CDR2 SVGIG (reference sequence). This chain's CDR3 is CAWSSTYNEQFF. CDR3 in DNA: TGTGCCTGGAGTTCCACCTACAATGAGCAGTTCTTC.

This chain links TRBV2 with TRBJ2-7; possible D gene TRBD1, 6 bases. This CDR3 is built from 14 residues. Trimming removed 6 bases at V and 0 bases at J, with 12 bases between. Germline V gene data show CDR1 as SNHLY and CDR2 as FYNNEI. CDR3 in amino acids: CASSRDTDSYEQYF. The CDR3 DNA sequence: TGTGCCAGCAGCCGGGACACAGACTCCTACGAGCAGTACTTC.

V gene TRBV2 combines with J gene TRBJ2-7; D is possibly TRBD1 (6 bases). There are 13 residues in the CDR3. The V and J ends lost 6 bases and 3 bases respectively, with 12 bases between them. CDR1 is SNHLY, CDR2 FYNNEI, per germline. The CDR3 DNA follows: TGTGCCAGCAGGAACAGGGTAGGCTACGAGCAGTACTTC. Translating it yields CASRNRVGYEQYF. The variable domain in full, completed from reference TRBV2 and TRBJ2-7, reads EPEVTQTPSHQVTQMGQEVILRCVPISNHLYFYWYRQILGQKVEFLVSFYNNEISEKSEIFDDQFSVERPDGSNFTLKIRSTKLEDSAMYFCASRNRVGYEQYFGPGTRLTVT.

This clone occurred once. The rearrangement uses TRBV5-4 and TRBJ1-6; the match to TRBD1 covers 7 bases. With 0 bases clipped from V and 8 bases from J, the junction kept 2 bases outside the gene matches. Germline V gene sequence: CDR1 SGHNT, CDR2 YYREEE (reference sequence). The CDR3 has 14 amino acids. The CDR3 loop is CASSLAQGDSPLHF. CDR3 nucleotide sequence: TGTGCCAGCAGCTTGGCCCAGGGGGATTCACCCCTCCACTTT.

The J gene is TRBJ1-6, the V gene TRBV6-5, with 10 bases that match TRBD1. The CDR3 is 14 residues long. Germline values: CDR1 MNHEY, CDR2 SVGAGI. J was trimmed by 12 bases and V by 6 bases; bases with no gene match: 8. The CDR3: CASRIGTGDLPLHF. The CDR3 nucleotides read TGTGCCAGCAGAATCGGGACAGGGGACTTACCCCTCCACTTT.

The chain joins TRBV11-1 to TRBJ2-1; no definite D call. The V end lost 5 bases, the J end lost 0 bases, and 11 bases lay between the germline ends. This CDR3 contains 15 residues. The germline V gene encodes CDR1 SGHAT and CDR2 FQDESV (reference sequence). The CDR3 DNA follows: TGTGCCAGCAGCCACGCAAGGAGCTCCTACAATGAGCAGTTCTTC. This sequence encodes CASSHARSSYNEQFF.

The chain recombines TRBV14 with TRBJ2-3; D possibly corresponds to TRBD1 (5 bases). CDR3 length: 14 amino acids. V was shortened by 0 bases and J by 4 bases, with 8 bases between the two germline ends. Germline loops: CDR1 SGHDN, CDR2 FVKESK. The CDR3 DNA sequence: TGTGCCAGCAGCCAAGAGGGCAGGGCAGATACGCAGTATTTT. It translates to CASSQEGRADTQYF.

The V gene is TRBV3-1 (or the pseudogene TRBV3-2), the J gene TRBJ1-2; D unclear. V was shortened by 3 bases and J by 5 bases, with 19 bases between the two germline ends. From germline, CDR1 is LGHDT and CDR2 YNNKEL (reference sequence). CDR3 length: 16 residues. CDR3 sequence (DNA): TGTGCCAGCAGCCATCTCGGTCGCAGGCGATCTTATGGCTACACCTTC. This sequence encodes CASSHLGRRRSYGYTF.

CDR3 sequence: CATATGPNFEQYF. CDR3 bases: TGTGCCACTGCGACAGGCCCGAATTTCGAGCAGTACTTC. V is TRBV2 and J is TRBJ2-7; D might be TRBD1 (6 bases). CDR3 length equals 13 residues. V was cut by 10 bases and J by 6 bases, with 19 bases left in between. Germline V gene data show CDR1 as SNHLY and CDR2 as FYNNEI.

The chain links TRBV18 to TRBJ2-7; 12 bases line up with TRBD2. From germline, CDR1 is KGHSH and CDR2 LQKENI. There are 16 residues in the CDR3. Unmatched junction bases numbered 9, after V lost 3 bases and J lost 6 bases. In nucleotides, the CDR3 is TGTGCCAGCTCACCCACCAGGACTAGCGGGACTGGCGAGCAGTACTTC. Protein product: CASSPTRTSGTGEQYF.

V usage is TRBV15 and J usage is TRBJ1-4; possibly TRBD1 for D (6 bases). Germline V gives CDR1 LNHNV, CDR2 YYDKDF (reference sequence). V lost 1 base, J lost 8 bases, and 14 bases lay in between. The CDR3 is 15 residues long. The CDR3 nucleotides read TGTGCCACCAGCAGAGGACCAGGGGTGAGAGAAAAACTGTTTTTT. Translating gives CATSRGPGVREKLFF.

As DNA, the CDR3 is TGTGCCAGCAGTTTACGACAGGGGGCCTACGAGCAGTACTTC. Translated: CASSLRQGAYEQYF. V and J are TRBV6-2 or TRBV6-3 and TRBJ2-7, with 9 nucleotides matching TRBD1. CDR1 MNHEY and CDR2 SVGEGT come from the germline V gene. V gave up 4 bases and J gave up 2 bases; unmatched junction bases: 3. This CDR3 is 14 amino acids long.

This sequence joins TRBV30 and TRBJ1-3; the D is unclear. The V and J ends lost 3 bases and 6 bases respectively, with 12 bases between them. The V gene's germline CDR1 is GTSNPN and CDR2 SVGIG (reference sequence). The CDR3 loop spans 13 amino acids. CDR3 sequence (DNA): TGTGCCTGGAGCGACGGCGGGTCAAACACCATATATTTT. It translates to CAWSDGGSNTIYF.

This clone was observed a few times. This rearrangement joins TRBV7-9 to TRBJ2-7; 13 bases agree with TRBD2. The V segment lost 5 bases and the J segment 6 bases; nucleotides outside the gene matches: 7. Germline lookup yields CDR1 SEHNR and CDR2 FQNEAQ (reference sequence). The CDR3 runs 15 residues. The CDR3 protein is CASSLEGLAGTEQYF. DNA for the CDR3: TGTGCCAGCAGCCTTGAGGGACTAGCGGGAACCGAGCAGTACTTC. The variable domain in full, with the rest retrieved from reference TRBV7-9 and TRBJ2-7, is DTGVSQNPRHKITKRGQNVTFRCDPISEHNRLYWYRQTLGQGPEFLTYFQNEAQLEKSRLLSDRFSAERPKGSFSTLEIQRTEQGDSAMYLCASSLEGLAGTEQYFGPGTRLTVT.

The chain employs TRBV18 and TRBJ2-1, with TRBD2 matching over 7 bases. V lost 2 bases, J lost 8 bases, and 9 bases stayed unmatched. The germline gives CDR1 KGHSH, CDR2 LQKENI. The length of the CDR3 is 15 residues. The CDR3 DNA is TGTGCCAGCTCACCAGGGGGGACCCGGGGGGATGAGCAGTTCTTC. This gives the protein CASSPGGTRGDEQFF.

This chain connects TRBV2 to TRBJ1-3; D gene ambiguous. CDR1 SNHLY and CDR2 FYNNEI come from the germline V gene. This CDR3 comprises 13 residues. Trimming pared 6 bases from V and 2 bases from J, leaving 8 bases between. CDR3 coding DNA: TGTGCCAGCAGCACCCTACCTGGAAACACCATATATTTT. The encoded protein is CASSTLPGNTIYF.

This clone was seen only once. The rearrangement links TRBV7-6 to TRBJ1-3, with 7 bases that match TRBD1. In germline, CDR1 is SGHVS, CDR2 FNYEAQ. The CDR3 runs 16 residues. V was pared by 1 base and J by 5 bases, with 8 bases of the junction left unmatched. The CDR3 is CASSLEAGGRRNTIYF. The CDR3 DNA is TGTGCCAGCAGCTTAGAAGCAGGGGGTAGGAGAAACACCATATATTTT.

This chain connects TRBV7-9 to TRBJ2-3; 7 bases agree with TRBD2. Per the germline V gene, CDR1 is SEHNR and CDR2 is FQNEAQ (reference sequence). V was clipped by 5 bases and J by 3 bases; unmatched bases: 11. The CDR3 consists of 16 residues. CDR3 DNA sequence: TGTGCCAGCAGCCCAACACGCGGGAGTATAACAGATACGCAGTATTTT. The encoded protein is CASSPTRGSITDTQYF.

In its sample, this clone was seen once. The chain uses TRBV7-9 and TRBJ2-7; the D is unclear. Judging by the DNA end, TRBJ2-1 fits better; the J call may be wrong. The CDR3 contains 14 residues. The germline V gene encodes CDR1 SEHNR and CDR2 FQNEAQ (reference sequence). In DNA form, the CDR3 reads TGTGCCAGCAGCTTAGGGAGCTCCGGAGATGAGCAGTTCTTC. Residues: CASSLGSSGDEQFF.

The chain recombines TRBV19 with TRBJ1-6, with D possibly matching TRBD1 (5 bases). The CDR3 is 15 amino acids. Trimming took off 1 base at V and 10 bases at J, with 14 bases between the two ends. Germline values: CDR1 LNHDA, CDR2 SQIVND (reference sequence). CDR3 loop: CASSIGAGYESPLHF. CDR3 nucleotide sequence: TGTGCCAGTAGTATAGGAGCAGGGTATGAATCACCCCTCCACTTT.

The chain combines TRBV5-4 with TRBJ1-1; D might be TRBD1 (5 bases). The germline CDR1 and CDR2 sequences are SGHNT and YYREEE (reference sequence). V shed 4 bases and J shed 2 bases, with 15 bases lying between them. The CDR3 runs to 15 residues. The CDR3 reads CASSPLGGGNTEAFF. The CDR3 DNA sequence: TGTGCCAGCAGCCCCCTCGGGGGGGGAAACACTGAAGCTTTCTTT.

The gene calls are TRBV6-5 and TRBJ2-1; 8 positions agree with TRBD2. Germline CDR1 reads MNHEY; CDR2 reads SVGAGI. J gave up 2 bases and V 6 bases, and 6 bases lay outside the gene matches. The CDR3 has 15 amino acids. Written as DNA, the CDR3 is TGTGCCAGCAGGTCTAGCGGGTTCGCCTACAATGAGCAGTTCTTC. This gives the protein CASRSSGFAYNEQFF.

The chain has TRBV5-1 and TRBJ2-5; 7 bases are shared with TRBD2. V trimming: 1 base; J trimming: 3 bases; junction bases outside the gene matches: 3. Germline lookup yields CDR1 SGHRS and CDR2 YFSETQ. The CDR3 is made up of 14 amino acids. CDR3 residues: CASSLSAGEETQYF. The DNA of the CDR3 is TGCGCCAGCAGCTTGTCGGCGGGAGAAGAGACCCAGTACTTC.

The gene calls are TRBV7-2 and TRBJ1-5, with D hard to call. The CDR3 has 14 residues. With 0 bases removed from V and 4 bases from J, the gap between germline ends came to 7 bases. CDR1 and CDR2 from the germline V gene are SGHTA and FQGNSA. CDR3 in DNA: TGTGCCAGCAGCTTAGCGCAGGTGAATCAGCCCCAGCATTTT. Amino acids: CASSLAQVNQPQHF.

V is TRBV6-5 and J is TRBJ1-5; 10 bases are shared with TRBD1. V trimming: 5 bases; J trimming: 5 bases; junction bases outside the gene matches: 3. The germline gives CDR1 MNHEY, CDR2 SVGAGI. The CDR3 runs to 14 residues. The CDR3 bases are TGTGCCAGCAGTCCGGGACAGGGGTATCAGCCCCAGCATTTT. It is translated as CASSPGQGYQPQHF.

The rearrangement uses TRBV30 and TRBJ2-7; maybe TRBD1 (6 bases). Germline-derived CDR1 and CDR2 are GTSNPN and SVGIG (reference sequence). This CDR3 contains 14 residues. The germline V and J ends were trimmed by 0 bases and 1 base, with 10 bases remaining between them. The CDR3 protein is CAWSVTGISYEQYF. The CDR3, as DNA: TGTGCCTGGAGTGTAACAGGGATATCCTACGAGCAGTACTTC. Full variable domain (missing parts from reference TRBV30 and TRBJ2-7): SQTIHQWPATLVQPVGSPLSLECTVEGTSNPNLYWYRQAAGRGLQLLFYSVGIGQISSEVPQNLSASRPQDRQFILSSKKLLLSDSGFYLCAWSVTGISYEQYFGPGTRLTVT.

The chain links TRBV5-1 to TRBJ2-2; 7 bases line up with TRBD2. V gave up 8 bases and J gave up 0 bases; unmatched junction bases: 4. CDR3 length: 14 residues. Per the germline V gene, CDR1 is SGHRS and CDR2 is YFSETQ. The CDR3 bases are TGCGCCAGTGCCGGGACTACGAACACCGGGGAGCTGTTTTTT. This sequence encodes CASAGTTNTGELFF.

The chain carries TRBV5-6 and TRBJ2-7; 7 nucleotides match TRBD1. Germline CDR1 and CDR2: SGHDT and YYEEEE. The CDR3 consists of 12 residues. V lost 2 bases, J lost 4 bases, and 0 bases stayed unmatched. CDR3 in amino acids: CASSFRGYEQYF. The CDR3 DNA is TGTGCCAGCAGCTTCAGGGGGTACGAGCAGTACTTC.

The J gene is TRBJ2-1, the V gene TRBV4-1; 14 positions match TRBD2. Germline CDR1 MGHRA, CDR2 YSYEKL. V lost 2 bases and J lost 7; bases outside the gene matches: 1. The CDR3 is 15 amino acids. CDR3 bases: TGCGCCAGCAGCCAAAGGACTAGCGGGAGGAATGAGCAGTTCTTC. It translates to CASSQRTSGRNEQFF.

This chain links TRBV6-5 with TRBJ2-2; possible D gene TRBD1, 6 bases. V shed 6 bases and J shed 6 bases, with 14 bases lying between them. Germline V gives CDR1 MNHEY, CDR2 SVGAGI. This CDR3 has 14 residues. CDR3 in DNA: TGTGCCAGCAGGAAAACAGGGTCTGCCGGGGAGCTGTTTTTT. Protein product: CASRKTGSAGELFF.